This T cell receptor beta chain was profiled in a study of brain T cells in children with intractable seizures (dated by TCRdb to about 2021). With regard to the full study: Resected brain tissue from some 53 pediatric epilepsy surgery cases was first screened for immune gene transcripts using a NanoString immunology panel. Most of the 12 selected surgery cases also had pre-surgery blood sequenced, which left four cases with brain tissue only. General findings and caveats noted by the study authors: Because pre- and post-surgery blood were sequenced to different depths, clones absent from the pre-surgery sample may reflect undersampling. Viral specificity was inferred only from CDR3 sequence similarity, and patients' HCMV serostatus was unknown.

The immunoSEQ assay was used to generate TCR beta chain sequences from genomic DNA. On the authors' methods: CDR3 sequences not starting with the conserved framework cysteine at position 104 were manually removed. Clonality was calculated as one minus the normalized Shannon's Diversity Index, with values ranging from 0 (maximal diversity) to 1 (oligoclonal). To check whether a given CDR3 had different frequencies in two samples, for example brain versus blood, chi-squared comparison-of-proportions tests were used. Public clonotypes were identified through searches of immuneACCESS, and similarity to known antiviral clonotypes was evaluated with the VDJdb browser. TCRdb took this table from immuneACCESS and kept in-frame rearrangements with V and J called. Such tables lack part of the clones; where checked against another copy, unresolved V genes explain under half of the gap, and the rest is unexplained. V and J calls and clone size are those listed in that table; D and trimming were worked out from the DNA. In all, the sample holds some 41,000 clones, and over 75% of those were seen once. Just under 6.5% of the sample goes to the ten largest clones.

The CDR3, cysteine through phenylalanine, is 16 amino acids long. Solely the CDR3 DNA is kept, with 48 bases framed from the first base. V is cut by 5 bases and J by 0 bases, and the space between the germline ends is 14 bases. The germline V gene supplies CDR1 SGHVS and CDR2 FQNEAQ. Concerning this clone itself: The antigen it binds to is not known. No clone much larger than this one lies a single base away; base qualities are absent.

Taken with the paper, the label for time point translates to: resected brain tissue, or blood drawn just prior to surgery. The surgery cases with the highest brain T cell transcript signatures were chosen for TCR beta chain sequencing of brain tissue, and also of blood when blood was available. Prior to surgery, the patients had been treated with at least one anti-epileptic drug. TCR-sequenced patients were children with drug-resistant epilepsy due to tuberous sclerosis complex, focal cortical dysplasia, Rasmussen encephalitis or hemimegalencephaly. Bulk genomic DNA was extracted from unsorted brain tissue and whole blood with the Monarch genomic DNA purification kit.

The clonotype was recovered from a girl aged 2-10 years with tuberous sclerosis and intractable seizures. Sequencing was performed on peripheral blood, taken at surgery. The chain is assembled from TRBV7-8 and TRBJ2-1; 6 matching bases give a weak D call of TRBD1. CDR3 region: CASSTRDKSSYNEQFF. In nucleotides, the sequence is TGTGCCAGCAGCACCAGGGACAAGAGCTCCTACAATGAGCAGTTCTTC. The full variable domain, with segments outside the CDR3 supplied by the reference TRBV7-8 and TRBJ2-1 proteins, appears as GAGVSQSPRYKVAKRGQDVALRCDPISGHVSLFWYQQALGQGPEFLTYFQNEAQLDKSGLPSDRFFAERPEGSVSTLKIQRTQQEDSAVYLCASSTRDKSSYNEQFFGPGTRLTVL.